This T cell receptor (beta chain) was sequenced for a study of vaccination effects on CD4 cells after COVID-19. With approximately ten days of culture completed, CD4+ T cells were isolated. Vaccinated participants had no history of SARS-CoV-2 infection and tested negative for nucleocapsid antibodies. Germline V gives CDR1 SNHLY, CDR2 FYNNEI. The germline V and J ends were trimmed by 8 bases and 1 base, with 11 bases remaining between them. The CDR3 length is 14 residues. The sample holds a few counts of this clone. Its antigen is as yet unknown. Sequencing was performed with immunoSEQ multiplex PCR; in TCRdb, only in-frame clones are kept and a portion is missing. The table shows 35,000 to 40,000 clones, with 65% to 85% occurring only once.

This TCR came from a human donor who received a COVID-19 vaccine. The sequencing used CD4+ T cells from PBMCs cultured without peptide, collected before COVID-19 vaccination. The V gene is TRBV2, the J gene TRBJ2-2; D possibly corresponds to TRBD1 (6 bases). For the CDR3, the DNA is TGTGCCAGCGGGTGGACAGAGAACACCGGGGAGCTGTTTTTT. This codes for CASGWTENTGELFF.